This T cell receptor beta chain emerged from a study of blood T cells in healthy people across ages. Combining a sample-barcoded 5' primer with a J-beta primer mix, a second PCR ran for roughly 6 to 12 cycles. Via MiXCR, TCRdb re-called the 5' RACE reads, giving one row per CDR3 protein. The table has hundreds of thousands of distinct CDR3 sequences, roughly 26% seen once; the top ten hold around a sixth. Per the germline V gene, CDR1 is WNHNN and CDR2 is SYGVQD (reference sequence). The CDR3 extends over 14 amino acids. With regard to this clonotype: The junction shows a germline mismatch at one end, possibly a read error.

This clonotype was sampled from a woman of 80 years or more in good health. Sequencing was done on a sample of blood. The V call is TRBV10-1, the J call TRBJ2-5; the match to TRBD2 covers 7 bases. CDR3 sequence (DNA): TGCGCCAGCAGTGGCGGGAGAGGAAAAGAGACCCGGTACTTC. Translating gives CASSGGRGKETRYF.